Listed below are T cell receptor beta chains from one sample, sequenced in a study of identical twins. MiXCR, run by TCRdb on the 5' RACE reads, gives a single entry per CDR3 protein. Of around 340,000 distinct CDR3 sequences listed, roughly 9% were seen once; the top ten hold about 8.1%. Sequencing used naive T cells sorted from blood. Every receptor here comes from a woman in her forties or fifties in good health. CDR3s include the opening cysteine and the closing phenylalanine or tryptophan. Each record gives: V gene, J gene, D gene, clone size, CDR3 protein, CDR3 DNA. D genes are given only for firm matches. Size tells how often a clone was seen (once, few, many) or the class of an expanded clone, and some rows leave it out.

>TRBV6-5|TRBJ2-2|TRBD2|many
CASSYIPGLVPQTGTGELFF
TGTGCCAGCAGTTATATACCGGGACTAGTTCCTCAAACTGGCACCGGGGAGCTGTTTTTT
>TRBV29-1|TRBJ2-5|TRBD1|few
CSVESGQGSETQYF
TGCAGCGTTGAATCGGGACAGGGTTCAGAGACCCAGTACTTC
>TRBV20-1|TRBJ2-2|TRBD2|NA
CSARDLGLAVNTGELFF
TGCAGTGCTAGAGACCTCGGACTAGCGGTGAACACCGGGGAGCTGTTTTTT
>TRBV12-5|TRBJ2-1|NA|NA
CASAPPRSGTSNEQFF
TGTGCTAGTGCTCCCCCGCGGTCCGGGACCTCCAATGAGCAGTTCTTC
>TRBV30|TRBJ2-1|NA|NA
CAWGLSSYNEQFF
TGTGCCTGGGGACTTAGCTCCTACAATGAGCAGTTCTTC
>TRBV2|TRBJ2-2|TRBD2|many
CASAGGIFDTGELFF
TGTGCCAGCGCGGGAGGTATTTTCGACACCGGGGAGCTGTTTTTT
>TRBV15|TRBJ2-1|NA|many
CATSRFRDSQNNEQFF
TGTGCCACCAGCCGTTTCCGGGACTCTCAAAACAATGAGCAGTTCTTC
>TRBV29-1|TRBJ1-3|TRBD1|NA
CSVDPGGSVGNTIYF
TGCAGCGTTGACCCAGGGGGGTCAGTGGGGAACACCATATATTTT
>TRBV9|TRBJ2-3|NA|few
CASSPEDGRHTDTQYF
TGTGCCAGCAGCCCGGAGGACGGAAGGCACACAGATACGCAGTATTTT
>TRBV20-1|TRBJ2-7|NA|many
CSANLGPGEQYF
TGCAGTGCAAATCTGGGGCCGGGGGAGCAGTACTTC
>TRBV6-1|TRBJ2-7|TRBD1|few
CRDSPKSTHEQYF
TGTCGGGACAGCCCAAAATCCACCCACGAGCAGTACTTC
>TRBV7-8|TRBJ1-5|NA|NA
CASSSAGTGILSNQPQHF
TGTGCCAGCAGCTCCGCAGGGACGGGGATTCTAAGCAATCAGCCCCAGCATTTT
>TRBV5-1|TRBJ2-3|TRBD2|many
CASSLLAVTDTQYF
TGCGCCAGCAGCTTACTAGCGGTCACAGATACGCAGTATTTT
>TRBV7-9|TRBJ2-5|NA|NA
CASSFFRALKPGETQYF
TGTGCCAGCAGCTTTTTCCGGGCCCTTAAACCAGGAGAGACCCAGTACTTC
>TRBV7-9|TRBJ2-5|NA|many
CASSPWAGTQETQYF
TGTGCCAGCAGTCCCTGGGCAGGGACCCAAGAGACCCAGTACTTC
>TRBV5-1|TRBJ2-5|NA|NA
CASTRGPGFRLLQETQYF
TGCGCCAGCACTCGTGGCCCTGGGTTTAGACTCCTACAAGAGACCCAGTACTTC
>TRBV12-3/TRBV12-4|TRBJ2-6|NA|NA
CASRMGPSSGANVLTF
TGTGCCAGCAGGATGGGTCCAAGCTCTGGGGCCAACGTCCTGACTTTC
>TRBV7-3|TRBJ2-5|NA|NA
CASSSASEETQYF
TGTGCCAGCAGCTCCGCTAGCGAGGAGACCCAGTACTTC
>TRBV12-3/TRBV12-4|TRBJ1-2|NA|many
CASGERANYGYTF
TGTGCCAGCGGGGAAAGAGCTAACTATGGCTACACCTTC
>TRBV12-3/TRBV12-4|TRBJ1-2|TRBD1|many
CASSSQGFYGYTF
TGTGCCAGCAGTTCACAGGGGTTCTATGGCTACACCTTC
>TRBV27|TRBJ1-2|NA|few
CASSLSTVRNYGYTF
TGTGCCAGCAGTTTATCCACAGTGCGAAACTATGGCTACACCTTC
>TRBV20-1|TRBJ2-3|NA|many
CSARGRGPDTQYF
TGCAGTGCCCGAGGAAGGGGCCCAGATACGCAGTATTTT
>TRBV7-8|TRBJ1-5|NA|NA
CASSLADRLTNQPQHF
TGTGCCAGCAGCTTAGCCGACAGGTTGACCAATCAGCCCCAGCATTTT
>TRBV20-1|TRBJ2-7|NA|few
CSAPRQIEQYF
TGCAGTGCCCCTCGGCAGATCGAGCAGTACTTC
>TRBV5-1|TRBJ2-2|TRBD2|many
CASSLREGLNAGELFF
TGCGCCAGCAGCTTGCGGGAGGGCCTAAACGCCGGGGAGCTGTTTTTT
>TRBV28|TRBJ2-4|NA|few
CATGQLAKNIQYF
TGTGCCACGGGACAACTAGCCAAAAACATTCAGTACTTC
>TRBV7-8|TRBJ2-3|NA|few
CASSLAFVSTDTQYF
TGTGCCAGCAGCTTAGCGTTTGTGTCCACAGATACGCAGTATTTT
>TRBV5-1|TRBJ2-2|NA|few
CASSLVELGDTGELFF
TGCGCCAGCAGCTTGGTAGAGTTGGGGGACACCGGGGAGCTGTTTTTT
>TRBV24-1|TRBJ2-2|NA|many
CATSDFLGSTGELFF
TGTGCCACCAGTGATTTCTTGGGGAGCACCGGGGAGCTGTTTTTT
>TRBV5-1|TRBJ1-5|TRBD1|NA
CASSRGTGDQPQHF
TGCGCCAGCAGCCGAGGGACAGGAGATCAGCCCCAGCATTTT
>TRBV12-3/TRBV12-4|TRBJ1-2|TRBD1|many
CASSQIQGFGYTF
TGTGCCAGCAGCCAAATACAGGGGTTTGGCTACACCTTC
>TRBV5-1|TRBJ2-3|NA|NA
CASRPMASRDTQYF
TGCGCCAGCCGTCCCATGGCTTCCCGGGATACGCAGTATTTT